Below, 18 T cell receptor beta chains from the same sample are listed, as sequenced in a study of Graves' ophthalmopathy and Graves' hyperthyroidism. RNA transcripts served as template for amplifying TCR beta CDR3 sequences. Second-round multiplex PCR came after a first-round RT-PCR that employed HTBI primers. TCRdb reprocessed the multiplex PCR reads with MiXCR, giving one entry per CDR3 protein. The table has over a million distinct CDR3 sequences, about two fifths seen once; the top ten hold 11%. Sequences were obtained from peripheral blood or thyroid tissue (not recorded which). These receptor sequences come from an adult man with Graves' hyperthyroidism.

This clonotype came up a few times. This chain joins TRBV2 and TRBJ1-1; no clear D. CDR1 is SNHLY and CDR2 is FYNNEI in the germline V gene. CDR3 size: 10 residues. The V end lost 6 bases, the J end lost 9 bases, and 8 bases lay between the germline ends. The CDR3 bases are TGTGCCAGCAGGGACCCCAAAGCTTTCTTT. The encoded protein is CASRDPKAFF.

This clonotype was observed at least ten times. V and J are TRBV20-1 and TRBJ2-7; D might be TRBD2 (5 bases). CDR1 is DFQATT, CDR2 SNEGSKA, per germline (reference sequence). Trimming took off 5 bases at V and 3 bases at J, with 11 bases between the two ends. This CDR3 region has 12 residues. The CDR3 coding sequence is TGCAGTGCTCAGCCCGGGGACTACGAGCAGTACTTC. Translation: CSAQPGDYEQYF.

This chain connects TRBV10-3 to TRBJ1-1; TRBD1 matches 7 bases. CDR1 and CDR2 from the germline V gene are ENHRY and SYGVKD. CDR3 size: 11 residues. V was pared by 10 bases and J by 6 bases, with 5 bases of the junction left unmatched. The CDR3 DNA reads TGTGCCACCCGAGGGGGCCCTGAAGCTTTCTTT. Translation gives CATRGGPEAFF.

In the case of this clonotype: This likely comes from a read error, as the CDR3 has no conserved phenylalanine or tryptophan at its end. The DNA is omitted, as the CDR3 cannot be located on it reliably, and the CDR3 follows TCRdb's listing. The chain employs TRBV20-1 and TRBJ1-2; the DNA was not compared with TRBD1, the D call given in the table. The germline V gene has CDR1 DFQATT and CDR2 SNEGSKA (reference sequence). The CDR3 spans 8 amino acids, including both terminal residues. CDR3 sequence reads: CSARDVGQ.

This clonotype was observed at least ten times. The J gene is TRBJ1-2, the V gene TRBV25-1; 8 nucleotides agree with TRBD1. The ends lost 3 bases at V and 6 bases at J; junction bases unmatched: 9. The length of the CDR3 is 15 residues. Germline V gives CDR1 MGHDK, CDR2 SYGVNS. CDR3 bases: TGTGCCAGCAGTGAGACAGGGGTGGGTACCCATGGCTACACCTTC. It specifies CASSETGVGTHGYTF.

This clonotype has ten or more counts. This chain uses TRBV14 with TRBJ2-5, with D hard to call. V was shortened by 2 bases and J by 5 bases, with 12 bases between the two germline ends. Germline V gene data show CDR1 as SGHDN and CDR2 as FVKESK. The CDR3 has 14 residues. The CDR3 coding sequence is TGTGCCAGCAGCCAATTCTCCGGTTGGGAGACCCAGTACTTC. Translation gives CASSQFSGWETQYF.

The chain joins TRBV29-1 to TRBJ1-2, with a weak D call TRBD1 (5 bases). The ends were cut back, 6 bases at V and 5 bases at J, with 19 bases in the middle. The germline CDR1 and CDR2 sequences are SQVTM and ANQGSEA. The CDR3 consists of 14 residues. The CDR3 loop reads CSVHGTSGSYGYTF. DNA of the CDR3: TGCAGCGTCCACGGGACCTCCGGGAGTTATGGCTACACCTTC.

In nucleotides, the CDR3 is TGCGCCAGCAGCTTCGATGTGGACGACACAAATCAGCCCCAGCATTTT. Its protein product is CASSFDVDDTNQPQHF. The V call is TRBV5-1, the J call TRBJ1-5; D gene uncertain. The germline gives CDR1 SGHRS, CDR2 YFSETQ. This CDR3 spans 16 amino acids. The ends were cut back, 2 bases at V and 4 bases at J, with 16 bases in the middle.

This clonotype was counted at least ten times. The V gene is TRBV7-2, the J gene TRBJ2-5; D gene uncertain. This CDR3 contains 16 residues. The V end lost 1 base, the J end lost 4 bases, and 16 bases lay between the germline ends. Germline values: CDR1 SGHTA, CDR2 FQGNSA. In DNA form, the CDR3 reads TGTGCCAGCAGCTTAGATAGGGCAGCTCTGGGAGAGACCCAGTACTTC. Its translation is CASSLDRAALGETQYF. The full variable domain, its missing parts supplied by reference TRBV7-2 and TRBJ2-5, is GAGVSQSPSNKVTEKGKDVELRCDPISGHTALYWYRQSLGQGLEFLIYFQGNSAPDKSGLPSDRFSAERTGGSVSTLTIQRTQQEDSAVYLCASSLDRAALGETQYFGPGTRLLVL.

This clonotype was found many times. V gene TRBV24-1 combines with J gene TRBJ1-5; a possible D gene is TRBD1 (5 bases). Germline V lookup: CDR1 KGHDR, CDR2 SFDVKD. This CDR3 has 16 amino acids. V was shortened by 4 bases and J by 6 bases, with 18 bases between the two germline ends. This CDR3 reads CATSEGPGTGGQPQHF. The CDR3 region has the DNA TGTGCCACCAGTGAGGGACCAGGGACCGGGGGTCAGCCCCAGCATTTT.

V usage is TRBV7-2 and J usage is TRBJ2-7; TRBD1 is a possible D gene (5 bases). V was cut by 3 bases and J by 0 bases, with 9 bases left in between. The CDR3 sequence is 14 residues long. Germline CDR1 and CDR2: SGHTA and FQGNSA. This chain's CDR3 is CASSLTAYSYEQYF. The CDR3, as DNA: TGTGCCAGCAGCTTGACAGCCTACTCCTACGAGCAGTACTTC.

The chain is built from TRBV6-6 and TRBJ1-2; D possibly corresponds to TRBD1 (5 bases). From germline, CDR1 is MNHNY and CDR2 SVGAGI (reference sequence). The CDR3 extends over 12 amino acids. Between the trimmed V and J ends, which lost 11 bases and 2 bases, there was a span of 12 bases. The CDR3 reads CAAGPQNYGYTF. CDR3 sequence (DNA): TGTGCCGCAGGGCCCCAAAACTATGGCTACACCTTC.

Written as DNA, the CDR3 is TGTGCCAGCGTTGAAGCTAATAGCGGGAGGGCCACCGGGGAGCTGTTTTTT. Its protein product is CASVEANSGRATGELFF. This sequence joins TRBV9 and TRBJ2-2; TRBD2 matches 11 bases. CDR3 length equals 17 residues. In germline, CDR1 is SGDLS, CDR2 YYNGEE. Germline trimming cut 7 bases from V and 4 bases from J; bases unmatched to any gene: 12.

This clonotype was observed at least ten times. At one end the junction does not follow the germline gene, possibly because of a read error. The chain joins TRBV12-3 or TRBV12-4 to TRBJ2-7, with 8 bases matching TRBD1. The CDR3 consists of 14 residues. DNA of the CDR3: TGCGCCAGCAGCTCAGGGGGCTCCTCCTACGAGCAGTACTTC. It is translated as CASSSGGSSYEQYF.

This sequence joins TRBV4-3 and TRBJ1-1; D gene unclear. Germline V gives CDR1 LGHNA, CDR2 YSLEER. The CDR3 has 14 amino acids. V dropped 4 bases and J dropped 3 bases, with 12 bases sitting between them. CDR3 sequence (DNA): TGCGCCAGCAGCCGTAAATTGGAAGACACTGAAGCTTTCTTT. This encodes CASSRKLEDTEAFF.

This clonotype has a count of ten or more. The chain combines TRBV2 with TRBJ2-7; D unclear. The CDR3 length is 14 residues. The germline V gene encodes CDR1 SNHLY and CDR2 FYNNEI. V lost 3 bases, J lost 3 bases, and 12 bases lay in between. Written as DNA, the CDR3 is TGTGCCAGCAGTGAGTGGTCAGCTGACTACGAGCAGTACTTC. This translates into CASSEWSADYEQYF.

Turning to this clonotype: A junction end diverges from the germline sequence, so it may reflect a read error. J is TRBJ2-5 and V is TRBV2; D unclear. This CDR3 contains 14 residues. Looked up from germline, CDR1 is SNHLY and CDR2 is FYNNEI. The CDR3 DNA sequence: TGCGCCAGCAGTGAGTCGAACAGACAAGAGACCCAGTACTTC. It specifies CASSESNRQETQYF.

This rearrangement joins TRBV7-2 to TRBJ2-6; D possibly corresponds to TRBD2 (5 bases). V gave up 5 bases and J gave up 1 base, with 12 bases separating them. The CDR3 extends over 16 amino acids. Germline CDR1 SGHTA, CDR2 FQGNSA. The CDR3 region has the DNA TGTGCCAGCAGCCCTCGGGGTTTATCTGGGGCCAACGTCCTGACTTTC. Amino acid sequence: CASSPRGLSGANVLTF.